This TCR beta chain was captured in a study of blood T cells in healthy people across ages. A second PCR of roughly 7 to 11 cycles used a sample-barcoded 5' primer and a J-beta primer mix. Every molecule of cDNA carried a tag from a template-switch adaptor with 12 random nucleotides. TCRdb ran MiXCR on the 5' RACE reads and lists one entry per CDR3 protein. The top ten hold less than 2.5% of the sample, which has roughly 2 million distinct CDR3 sequences, around half seen once. In terms of origin and age, donors were healthy Caucasian individuals from Russia aged about 6 to 90. Germline trimming cut 8 bases from V and 2 bases from J; bases unmatched to any gene: 12. Germline V gene sequence: CDR1 DFQATT, CDR2 SNEGSKA (reference sequence). There are 14 residues in the CDR3.

The chain joins TRBV20-1 to TRBJ2-7, with 7 bases aligning to TRBD1. This clonotype was sampled from a middle-aged woman in good health. The source material was blood. The CDR3 reads CSPLKTGPTYEQYF. CDR3 in DNA: TGCAGTCCTTTAAAGACAGGGCCTACCTACGAGCAGTACTTC.